These T cell receptor beta chains were read from a single sample in a study of T-cell reconstitution after alpha-beta-depleted transplantation in children. Using its own MiXCR run on the PCR reads, TCRdb lists one record per CDR3 protein. The table includes 450,000 to 550,000 distinct CDR3 sequences, 10% to 12% detected once. Sequenced material: PBMCs, mostly from graft donor cells, taken 180 days after TCRalphabeta/CD19-depleted stem cell transplant. All receptors come from a female patient between 2 and 15 years old who had a stem cell transplant for aplastic anemia, so the T cells may come from the graft donor. CDR3s include the opening cysteine and the closing phenylalanine or tryptophan. Each record gives: J gene, D gene, V gene, clone size, CDR3 length, CDR3 DNA, CDR3 protein. A D gene is named only where the DNA matches it firmly. Clone size appears in some rows only: once, few, many, or a class for an expanded clone.

>TRBJ2-1|.|TRBV21-1|few|16
TGTGCCAGCAGCAAAGGGTGGAGGGTGAACTACAATGAGCAGTTCTTC
CASSKGWRVNYNEQFF
>TRBJ2-1|.|TRBV6-1|many|15
TGTGCCTCCCACGGGCGCTTCCCCTCCTACAATGAGCAGTTCTTC
CASHGRFPSYNEQFF
>TRBJ2-7|TRBD2|TRBV5-1|.|14
TGCGCCAGCAGCTTGGAAGGGGAGGGCTACGAGCAGTACTTC
CASSLEGEGYEQYF
>TRBJ2-1|TRBD2|TRBV28|.|17
TGTGCCAGCAGTTTTTCTGGGCTAGCGGCCTCCTACAATGAGCAGTTCTTC
CASSFSGLAASYNEQFF
>TRBJ2-6|TRBD1|TRBV12-3/TRBV12-4|few|17
TGTGCCAGCAGTTTGAGGACAGGGGTTTTTGGGGCCAACGTCCTGACTTTC
CASSLRTGVFGANVLTF
>TRBJ1-5|.|TRBV19|.|15
TGTGCCAGTAGTATTTTCTCAGGGAGCAATCAGCCCCAGCATTTT
CASSIFSGSNQPQHF
>TRBJ2-1|TRBD1|TRBV4-3|few|15
TGCGCCAGCAGCCAAGAACCTACAGGGGGCCATGAGCAGTTCTTC
CASSQEPTGGHEQFF
>TRBJ1-1|.|TRBV5-1|.|15
TGCGCCAGCAGCTTCACCCCAGGGTTGAACACTGAAGCTTTCTTT
CASSFTPGLNTEAFF
>TRBJ1-1|.|TRBV6-5|few|14
TGTGCCAGCAGTTACTCGAAGGGCCAGGCGTCGGCTTTCTTT
CASSYSKGQASAFF
>TRBJ1-2|TRBD1|TRBV4-3|.|16
TGCGCCAGCAGCCCCCACGCTATGGGACAGGGGAATGGCTACACCTTC
CASSPHAMGQGNGYTF
>TRBJ2-1|.|TRBV5-1|many|13
TGCGCCAGCAGCTTGAATCGTGGTTATGAGCAGTTCTTC
CASSLNRGYEQFF
>TRBJ2-1|.|TRBV27|few|16
TGTGCCAGCAGTTTATCGGAGAGGGTTGGACGGAATGAGCAGTTCTTC
CASSLSERVGRNEQFF
>TRBJ2-7|.|TRBV28|.|15
TGTGCCAGCAGTTTATCGGGACGGAACTCCTACGAGCAGTACTTC
CASSLSGRNSYEQYF
>TRBJ2-3|TRBD2|TRBV20-1|few|16
TGCAGTGCTAAGGGACTAGTCGAAACTAGCACAGATACGCAGTATTTT
CSAKGLVETSTDTQYF
>TRBJ1-3|TRBD1|TRBV5-1|.|15
TGCGCCAGCAGCTTGTCGACAGGGCATGGAAACACCATATATTTT
CASSLSTGHGNTIYF
>TRBJ2-7|.|TRBV7-8|few|17
TGTGCCAGCAGCTACCGAAGGGAGACAGGAAAGGGCGACGAGCAGTACTTC
CASSYRRETGKGDEQYF
>TRBJ2-7|.|TRBV5-1|many|16
TGCGCCAGCAGCTCCCTAGTTGGGGTCCCCCTCTACGAGCAGTACTTC
CASSSLVGVPLYEQYF
>TRBJ2-3|.|TRBV12-3/TRBV12-4|few|12
TGTGCCAGCAGCCTGGGCCTAGATACGCAGTATTTT
CASSLGLDTQYF
>TRBJ2-3|TRBD1|TRBV20-1|many|15
TGCAGTGCGACAAAGACAGGGGGGGCTACAGATACGCAGTATTTT
CSATKTGGATDTQYF
>TRBJ2-1|.|TRBV11-2|few|14
TGTGCCAGCAGCTTTAGGCTGCTCTACAATGAGCAGTTCTTC
CASSFRLLYNEQFF
>TRBJ2-1|.|TRBV20-1|.|12
TGCAGTCCAGGTCGTCCCTACAATGAGCAGTTCTTC
CSPGRPYNEQFF
>TRBJ2-7|TRBD1|TRBV29-1|.|16
TGCAGCGTTGAAGATAGGAGGGGACAGGGGGCAGTGGGGCAGTACTTC
CSVEDRRGQGAVGQYF
>TRBJ2-1|.|TRBV20-1|.|12
TGCAGTGCTAAACGACTCGGGAATGAGCAGTTCTTC
CSAKRLGNEQFF
>TRBJ2-7|TRBD1|TRBV28|.|14
TGTGCCACCAGTTTCGGTGACAGGGTCTACGAGCAGTACTTC
CATSFGDRVYEQYF